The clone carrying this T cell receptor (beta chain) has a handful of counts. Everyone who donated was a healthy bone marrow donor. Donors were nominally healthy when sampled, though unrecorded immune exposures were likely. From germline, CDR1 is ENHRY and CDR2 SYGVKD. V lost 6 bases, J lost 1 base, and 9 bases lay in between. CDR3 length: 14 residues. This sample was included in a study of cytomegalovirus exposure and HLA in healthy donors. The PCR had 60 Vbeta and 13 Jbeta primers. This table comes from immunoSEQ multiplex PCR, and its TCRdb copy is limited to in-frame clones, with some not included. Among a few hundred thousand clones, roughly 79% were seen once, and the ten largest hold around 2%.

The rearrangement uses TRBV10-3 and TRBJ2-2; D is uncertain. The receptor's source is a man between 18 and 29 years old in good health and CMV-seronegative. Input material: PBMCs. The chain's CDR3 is CAISSTENTGELFF. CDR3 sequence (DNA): TGTGCCATCAGCTCAACAGAGAACACCGGGGAGCTGTTTTTT.